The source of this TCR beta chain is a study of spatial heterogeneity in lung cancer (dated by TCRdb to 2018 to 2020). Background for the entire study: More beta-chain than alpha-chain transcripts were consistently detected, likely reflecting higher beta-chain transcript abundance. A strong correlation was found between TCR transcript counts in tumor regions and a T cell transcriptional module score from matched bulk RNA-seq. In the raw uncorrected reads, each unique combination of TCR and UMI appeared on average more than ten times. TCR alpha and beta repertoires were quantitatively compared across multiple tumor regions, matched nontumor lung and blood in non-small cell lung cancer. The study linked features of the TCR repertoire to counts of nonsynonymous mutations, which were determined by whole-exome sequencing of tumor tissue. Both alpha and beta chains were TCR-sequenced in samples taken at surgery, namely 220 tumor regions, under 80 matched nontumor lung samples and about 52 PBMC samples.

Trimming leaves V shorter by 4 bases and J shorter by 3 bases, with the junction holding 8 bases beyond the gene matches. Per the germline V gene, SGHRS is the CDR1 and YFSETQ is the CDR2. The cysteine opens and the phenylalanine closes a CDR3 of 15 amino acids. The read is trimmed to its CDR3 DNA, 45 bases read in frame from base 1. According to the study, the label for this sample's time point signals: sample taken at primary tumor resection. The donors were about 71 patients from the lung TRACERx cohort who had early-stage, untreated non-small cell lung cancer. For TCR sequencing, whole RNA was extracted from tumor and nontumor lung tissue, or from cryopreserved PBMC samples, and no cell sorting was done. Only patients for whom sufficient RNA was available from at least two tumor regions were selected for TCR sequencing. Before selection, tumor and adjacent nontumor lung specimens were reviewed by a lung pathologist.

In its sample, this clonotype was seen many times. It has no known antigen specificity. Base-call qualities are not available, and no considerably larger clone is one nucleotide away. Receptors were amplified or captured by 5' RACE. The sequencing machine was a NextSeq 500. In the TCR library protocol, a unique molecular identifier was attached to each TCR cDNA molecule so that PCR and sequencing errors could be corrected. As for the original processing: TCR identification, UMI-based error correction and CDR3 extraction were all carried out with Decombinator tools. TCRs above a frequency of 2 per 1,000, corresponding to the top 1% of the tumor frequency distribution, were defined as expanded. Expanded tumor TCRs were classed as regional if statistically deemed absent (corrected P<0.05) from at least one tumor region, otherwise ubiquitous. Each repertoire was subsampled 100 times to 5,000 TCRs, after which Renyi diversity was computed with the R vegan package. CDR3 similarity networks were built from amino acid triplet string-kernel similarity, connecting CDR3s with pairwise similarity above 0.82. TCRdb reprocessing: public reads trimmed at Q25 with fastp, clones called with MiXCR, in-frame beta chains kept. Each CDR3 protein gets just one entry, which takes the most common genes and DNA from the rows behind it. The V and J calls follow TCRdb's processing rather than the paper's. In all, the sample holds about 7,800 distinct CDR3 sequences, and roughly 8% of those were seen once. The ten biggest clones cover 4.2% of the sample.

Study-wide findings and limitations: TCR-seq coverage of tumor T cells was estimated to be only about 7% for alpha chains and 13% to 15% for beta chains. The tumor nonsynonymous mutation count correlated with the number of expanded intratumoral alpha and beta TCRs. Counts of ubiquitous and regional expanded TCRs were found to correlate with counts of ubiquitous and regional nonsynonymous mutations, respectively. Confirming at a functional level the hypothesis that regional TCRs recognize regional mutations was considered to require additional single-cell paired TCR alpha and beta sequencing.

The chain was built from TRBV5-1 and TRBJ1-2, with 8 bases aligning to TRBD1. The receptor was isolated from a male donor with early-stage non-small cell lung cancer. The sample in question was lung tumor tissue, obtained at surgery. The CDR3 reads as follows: CASSPRPGGDYGYTF. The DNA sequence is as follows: TGCGCCAGCAGCCCGAGACCAGGGGGCGACTATGGCTACACCTTC.